Listed below are T cell receptor beta chains from one sample, sequenced in a study of cytomegalovirus exposure and HLA in healthy donors. The table came from immunoSEQ multiplex PCR; TCRdb's copy has only in-frame clones and leaves some out. The data show some 42,000 clones, 45% to 65% seen once. The sequenced sample consisted of PBMCs. These receptors were obtained from a human donor in good health. CDR3s include the opening cysteine and the closing phenylalanine or tryptophan. A D gene is named only where the DNA matches it firmly. Only part of the rows carry a size: once, few, many, or a class if the clone is expanded.

j_gene	abundance	d_gene	v_gene	CDR3aa	CDR3nt
TRBJ1-2	.	TRBD1	TRBV18	CASSRSTGEFGYTF	TGTGCCAGCTCCCGATCCACAGGGGAATTCGGCTACACCTTC
TRBJ2-7	once	TRBD1	TRBV19	CASSIGQGADEQYF	TGTGCCAGTAGTATAGGACAGGGGGCCGACGAGCAGTACTTC
TRBJ2-5	few	.	TRBV6-6	CASRGQETQYF	TGTGCCTCACGAGGTCAAGAGACCCAGTACTTC
TRBJ1-4	.	.	TRBV30	CAWSGWSATNEKLFF	TGTGCCTGGAGTGGCTGGAGTGCAACTAATGAAAAACTGTTTTTT
TRBJ1-5	.	TRBD1	TRBV9	CASSVGQGAGNQPQHF	TGTGCCAGCAGCGTAGGACAGGGGGCAGGCAATCAGCCCCAGCATTTT
TRBJ2-1	few	TRBD2	TRBV28	CASSDLAGYNEQFF	TGTGCCAGCAGTGATCTAGCGGGCTACAATGAGCAGTTCTTC
TRBJ1-1	.	TRBD1	TRBV7-3	CASSLTGGAEAFF	TGTGCCAGCAGCTTAACAGGGGGCGCTGAAGCTTTCTTT
TRBJ1-4	few	TRBD1	TRBV6-5	CASSYGGTGGEKLFF	TGTGCCAGCAGTTACGGCGGGACAGGTGGTGAAAAACTGTTTTTT
TRBJ1-3	few	.	TRBV2	CASSGLTGKDNTIYF	TGTGCCAGCAGTGGGCTAACAGGGAAAGATAACACCATATATTTT
TRBJ2-3	.	TRBD1	TRBV5-5	CASSSLDRDPTDTQYF	TGTGCCAGCAGCTCCCTCGACAGGGACCCCACAGATACGCAGTATTTT
TRBJ1-5	few	TRBD1	TRBV7-2	CASSRRTGGDQPQHF	TGTGCCAGCAGCCGACGGACAGGGGGCGATCAGCCCCAGCATTTT
TRBJ1-2	.	.	TRBV14	CASSQANRESGYTF	TGTGCCAGCAGCCAAGCGAACAGAGAGTCTGGCTACACCTTC
TRBJ1-1	.	.	TRBV20-1	CSARQEAFF	TGCAGTGCTAGGCAGGAAGCTTTCTTT
TRBJ2-2	.	.	TRBV7-2	CASSLRRQTTGELFF	TGTGCCAGCAGCTTAAGGCGGCAGACCACCGGGGAGCTGTTTTTT
TRBJ2-3	few	TRBD2	TRBV18	CASSHPLAGSTDTQYF	TGTGCCAGCTCACACCCGCTAGCGGGAAGCACAGATACGCAGTATTTT
TRBJ2-3	.	TRBD2	TRBV7-2	CASSFFRREGEDTQYF	TGTGCCAGCAGCTTTTTTAGACGGGAGGGTGAGGATACGCAGTATTTT
TRBJ1-2	few	TRBD1	TRBV27	CASSLVGGTGGPGGYTF	TGTGCCAGCAGTTTGGTTGGTGGGACAGGGGGACCAGGTGGCTACACCTTC
TRBJ1-1	.	.	TRBV7-6	CASSLVLSLGDTEAFF	TGTGCCAGCAGCTTAGTACTTTCGCTCGGGGACACTGAAGCTTTCTTT
TRBJ2-2	.	TRBD2	TRBV9	CASSPSGTSTGELFF	TGTGCCAGCAGCCCTAGCGGAACGAGCACCGGGGAGCTGTTTTTT
TRBJ1-2	.	TRBD1	TRBV2	CASSESPGGNGYTF	TGTGCCAGCAGTGAATCCCCAGGGGGGAATGGCTACACCTTC
TRBJ2-3	.	.	TRBV19	CASRGRPPPDTQYF	TGTGCCAGTAGGGGCAGACCCCCCCCAGATACGCAGTATTTT
TRBJ1-1	.	TRBD1	TRBV7-3	CASSLTGGDTEAFF	TGTGCCAGCAGCTTAACAGGGGGCGACACTGAAGCTTTCTTT
TRBJ1-4	once	TRBD1	TRBV2	CASRRQGGTNEKLFF	TGTGCCAGCAGGAGACAGGGCGGAACTAATGAAAAACTGTTTTTT
TRBJ1-6	.	.	TRBV6-7	CASSYSRVSSYNSPLHF	TGTGCCAGCAGTTACTCGCGGGTTAGCTCCTATAATTCACCCCTCCACTTT
TRBJ2-2	few	TRBD2	TRBV11-3	CASSSRGGLNTGELFF	TGTGCCAGCAGCTCCCGGGGGGGGCTTAACACCGGGGAGCTGTTTTTT
TRBJ2-3	.	.	TRBV6-5	CASSYSGNTQYF	TGTGCCAGCAGTTATTCAGGGAATACGCAGTATTTT
TRBJ2-1	few	.	TRBV7-9	CASSIQGSSQGQFF	TGTGCCAGCAGCATCCAGGGAAGCAGTCAGGGGCAGTTCTTC
TRBJ1-2	.	TRBD1	TRBV30	CASDRAGHTF	TGTGCCTCGGACAGGGCAGGACACACCTTC
TRBJ2-7	few	TRBD1	TRBV6-1	CASFNPGQGLYEQYF	TGTGCCAGCTTTAATCCAGGACAGGGACTCTACGAGCAGTACTTC
TRBJ2-1	.	.	TRBV7-6	CASSLTGRSSYNEQFF	TGTGCCAGCAGCTTGACAGGACGGAGCTCCTACAATGAGCAGTTCTTC
TRBJ2-1	few	TRBD2	TRBV6-4	CASSLLAGGGNEQFF	TGTGCCAGCAGTCTACTAGCGGGGGGTGGTAATGAGCAGTTCTTC
TRBJ2-5	.	TRBD1	TRBV18	CASSPNRGYETQYF	TGTGCCAGCTCACCAAACAGGGGATACGAGACCCAGTACTTC
TRBJ2-2	.	.	TRBV6-1	CASSVTGTGELFF	TGTGCCAGCAGCGTCACAGGCACCGGGGAGCTGTTTTTT
TRBJ1-4	few	TRBD1	TRBV15	CATSRSRQGGEKLFF	TGTGCCACCAGCAGATCGAGACAGGGGGGTGAAAAACTGTTTTTT
TRBJ1-6	few	TRBD1	TRBV28	CAYRGLNSPLHF	TGTGCCTACAGGGGGCTGAATTCACCCCTCCACTTT
TRBJ2-1	once	.	TRBV18	CASSLRLNNEQFF	TGTGCCAGCTCCCTCAGGTTAAACAATGAGCAGTTCTTC
TRBJ1-1	.	.	TRBV6-1	CASNIRGAFF	TGTGCCAGCAACATCAGGGGAGCTTTCTTT
TRBJ1-5	.	.	TRBV7-9	CASSLGAGNQPQHF	TGTGCCAGCAGCTTAGGGGCAGGCAATCAGCCCCAGCATTTT